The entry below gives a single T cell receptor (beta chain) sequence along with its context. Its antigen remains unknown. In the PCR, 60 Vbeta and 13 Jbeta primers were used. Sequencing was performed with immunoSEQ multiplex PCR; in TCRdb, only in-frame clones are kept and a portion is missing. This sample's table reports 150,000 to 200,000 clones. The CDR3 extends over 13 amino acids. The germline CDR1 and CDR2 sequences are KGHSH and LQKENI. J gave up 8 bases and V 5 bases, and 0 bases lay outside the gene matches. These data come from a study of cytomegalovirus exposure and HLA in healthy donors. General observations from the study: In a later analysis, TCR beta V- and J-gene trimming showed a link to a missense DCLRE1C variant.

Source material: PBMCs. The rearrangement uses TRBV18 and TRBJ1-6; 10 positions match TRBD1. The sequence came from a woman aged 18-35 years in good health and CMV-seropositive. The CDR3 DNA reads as TGTGCCAGCTCAGGACAGGGGGATTCACCCCTCCACTTT. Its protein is CASSGQGDSPLHF.